These T cell receptor beta chains were read from a single sample in a study of T cell repertoires in cytomegalovirus infection. These receptors' antigens are unknown. TCRdb re-analysed the reads in MiXCR, keeping a single row per CDR3 protein. The sample yields 200,000 to 250,000 distinct CDR3 sequences, roughly 34% seen once. This specimen consisted of CD8+ T cells from cultured PBMCs, obtained from culture after CMV antigen stimulation. The receptor source for this set is a human donor in good health (CMV status not recorded). Some clones in this sample may be carry-over from other donors' samples. Both conserved end residues are part of each CDR3.

TRBJ2-2	TRBV2	CASSGPTGELFF
TRBJ2-7	TRBV15	CATSRLVHEQYF
TRBJ2-4	TRBV6-6	CASSYSHLAKNIQYF
TRBJ2-7	TRBV27	CASSLPRTGGAYEQYF
TRBJ2-7	TRBV7-3	CASSSVGTAYDEQYF
TRBJ2-1	TRBV11-2	CASSPTGLAGEEQFF
TRBJ2-1	TRBV24-1	CATSVVGSNEQFF
TRBJ2-1	TRBV7-9	CASSQRTGVDEQFF
TRBJ2-1	TRBV4-2	CASSHLAEHNYNEQFF
TRBJ2-7	TRBV7-6	CASSLGTGSIYEQYF
TRBJ1-3	TRBV7-9	CASSLERRGPGNTIYF
TRBJ2-7	TRBV10-2	CASTQGEPYEQYF
TRBJ1-2	TRBV29-1	CSVSTGGAYGYTF
TRBJ2-1	TRBV7-8	CASSSTGGSSSYNEQFF
TRBJ2-7	TRBV12-5	CASGLWTSFYEQYF